The 9 T cell receptor beta chains in this list originate from one sample, sequenced in a study of blood T cell repertoires in COVID-19. Produced via immunoSEQ multiplex PCR; TCRdb's table is partial and in-frame only. This table has 350,000 to 550,000 clones, 75% to 90% appearing once. Sequencing was done on a sample of peripheral blood. Every receptor here comes from a woman aged 25 to 39 with acute or convalescent COVID-19.

The chain recombines TRBV6-5 with TRBJ1-1; D is ambiguous. V dropped 5 bases and J dropped 6 bases, with 19 bases sitting between them. The CDR3 loop spans 15 amino acids. Germline CDR1 is MNHEY and CDR2 is SVGAGI. The CDR3 loop reads CASSLGWQTSSEAFF. The CDR3 DNA sequence: TGTGCCAGCAGTCTTGGCTGGCAAACCTCCTCTGAAGCTTTCTTT.

The J gene is TRBJ1-1, the V gene TRBV3-1 (or the pseudogene TRBV3-2); the D is unclear. The CDR3 covers 13 residues. The germline V gene has CDR1 LGHDT and CDR2 YNNKEL (reference sequence). V was shortened by 0 bases and J by 4 bases, with 6 bases between the two germline ends. This CDR3 is CASSQDEFTEAFF. As DNA, the CDR3 is TGTGCCAGCAGCCAAGATGAGTTCACTGAAGCTTTCTTT.

J is TRBJ2-7 and V is TRBV7-8; 7 bases line up with TRBD1. The CDR3 covers 13 residues. The J segment lost 1 base and the V segment lost 5 bases, leaving 2 bases of the junction unmatched. The germline V gene encodes CDR1 SGHVS and CDR2 FQNEAQ. Here the CDR3 reads CASSQDRSYEQYF. CDR3 bases: TGTGCCAGCAGCCAGGACAGGTCCTACGAGCAGTACTTC.

This clone came up a few times. V gene TRBV7-8 combines with J gene TRBJ1-1; 7 positions match TRBD1. The trim removed 6 bases at V and 0 bases at J, leaving 7 bases unmatched. The CDR3 has 15 residues. CDR1 and CDR2 from the germline V gene are SGHVS and FQNEAQ. The CDR3, as DNA: TGTGCCAGCAGTCTCGGGGACAGATTGAACACTGAAGCTTTCTTT. Its protein product is CASSLGDRLNTEAFF.

The chain employs TRBV28 and TRBJ1-5; 7 positions agree with TRBD1. This CDR3 contains 15 residues. CDR1 is MDHEN, CDR2 SYDVKM, per germline. V lost 6 bases to trimming and J lost 6 bases; unmatched junction nucleotides: 11. The CDR3 here is CASSARGRGAQPQHF. Here the CDR3 DNA reads TGTGCCAGCAGCGCGCGTGGCAGGGGGGCTCAGCCCCAGCATTTT.

The chain links TRBV5-6 to TRBJ2-3; the match to TRBD2 covers 14 bases. With V trimmed by 3 bases and J by 2 bases, 11 bases remained unmatched. The V gene's germline CDR1 is SGHDT and CDR2 YYEEEE. This CDR3 region has 19 residues. The CDR3 nucleotides are TGTGCCAGCAGCTCACCACTTCCGGGACTAGCGGGGGTCACAGATACGCAGTATTTT. Translation: CASSSPLPGLAGVTDTQYF.

The V and J genes are TRBV20-1 and TRBJ2-7; D perhaps matches TRBD2 (5 bases). Trimming took 3 bases from V and 3 from J, leaving 15 bases between them. Germline CDR1 and CDR2: DFQATT and SNEGSKA (reference sequence). The CDR3 is 14 amino acids. The CDR3 nucleotides are TGCAGTGCTAGTCCGCAGCGGTCCGGCTACGAGCAGTACTTC. Protein product: CSASPQRSGYEQYF.

This sequence joins TRBV2 and TRBJ2-1, with TRBD2 matching over 11 bases. V lost 5 bases and J lost 3; bases outside the gene matches: 6. CDR3 length equals 16 residues. Per germline, CDR1 SNHLY and CDR2 FYNNEI. The CDR3 loop reads CASSRPGLAVYNEQFF. The CDR3 nucleotides read TGTGCCAGCAGTCGCCCGGGACTAGCGGTCTACAATGAGCAGTTCTTC.

This clone was seen once. J is TRBJ1-6 and V is TRBV5-1; TRBD1 aligns across 8 bases. V lost 0 bases and J lost 10; bases outside the gene matches: 12. This CDR3 has 17 amino acids. Germline loops: CDR1 SGHRS, CDR2 YFSETQ. The CDR3 DNA is TGCGCCAGCAGCTTGGGGATTTCGGAGACAGGGGAATCACCCCTCCACTTT. This encodes CASSLGISETGESPLHF.